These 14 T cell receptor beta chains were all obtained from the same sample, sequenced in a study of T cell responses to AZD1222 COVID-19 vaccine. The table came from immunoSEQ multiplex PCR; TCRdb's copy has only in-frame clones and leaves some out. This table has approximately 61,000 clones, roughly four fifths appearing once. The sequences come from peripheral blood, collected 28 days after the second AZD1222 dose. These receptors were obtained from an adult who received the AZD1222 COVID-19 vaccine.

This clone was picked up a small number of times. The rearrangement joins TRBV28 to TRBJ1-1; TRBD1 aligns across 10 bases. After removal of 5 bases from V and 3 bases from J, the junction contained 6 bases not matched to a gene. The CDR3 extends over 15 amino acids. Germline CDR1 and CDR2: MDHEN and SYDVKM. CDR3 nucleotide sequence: TGTGCCAGCAGTCGGATCGACAGGGGGCACACTGAAGCTTTCTTT. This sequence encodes CASSRIDRGHTEAFF. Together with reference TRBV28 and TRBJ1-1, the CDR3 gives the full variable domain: DVKVTQSSRYLVKRTGEKVFLECVQDMDHENMFWYRQDPGLGLRLIYFSYDVKMKEKGDIPEGYSVSREKKERFSLILESASTNQTSMYLCASSRIDRGHTEAFFGQGTRLTVV.

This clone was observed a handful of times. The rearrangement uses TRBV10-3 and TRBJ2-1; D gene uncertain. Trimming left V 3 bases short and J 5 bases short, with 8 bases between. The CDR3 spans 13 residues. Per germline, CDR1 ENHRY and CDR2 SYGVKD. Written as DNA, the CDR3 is TGTGCCATCAGTGACCTCGAGAACAATGAGCAGTTCTTC. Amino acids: CAISDLENNEQFF.

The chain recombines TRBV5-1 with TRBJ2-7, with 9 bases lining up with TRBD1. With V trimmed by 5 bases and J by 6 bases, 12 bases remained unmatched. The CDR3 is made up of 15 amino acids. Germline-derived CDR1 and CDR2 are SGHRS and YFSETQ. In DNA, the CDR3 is TGCGCCAGCAGGACCGCCGGGACAGGGATCGGCGAGCAGTACTTC. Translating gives CASRTAGTGIGEQYF.

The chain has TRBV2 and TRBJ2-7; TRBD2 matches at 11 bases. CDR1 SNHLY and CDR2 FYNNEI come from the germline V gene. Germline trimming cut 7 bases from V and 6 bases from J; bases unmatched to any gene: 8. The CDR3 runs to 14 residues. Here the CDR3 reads CASNIETSGTEQYF. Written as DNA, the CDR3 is TGTGCCAGCAATATTGAGACTAGCGGGACCGAGCAGTACTTC.

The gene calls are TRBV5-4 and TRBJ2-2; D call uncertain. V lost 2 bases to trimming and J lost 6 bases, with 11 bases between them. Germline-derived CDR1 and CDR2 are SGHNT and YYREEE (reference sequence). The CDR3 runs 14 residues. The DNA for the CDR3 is TGTGCCAGCAGCTTTTCCACGAGCCCCGGGGAGCTGTTTTTT. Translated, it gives CASSFSTSPGELFF.

Here the CDR3 reads CASSLSYGYTF. DNA of the CDR3: TGTGCCAGCAGCTTATCATATGGCTACACCTTC. J is TRBJ1-2 and V is TRBV7-2; D gene uncertain. V was pared by 2 bases and J by 5 bases, with 3 bases between. The CDR3 covers 11 residues. In germline, CDR1 is SGHTA, CDR2 FQGNSA.

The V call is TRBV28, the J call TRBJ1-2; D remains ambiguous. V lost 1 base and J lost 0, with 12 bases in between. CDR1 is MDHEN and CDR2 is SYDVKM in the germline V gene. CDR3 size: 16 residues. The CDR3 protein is CASSLFGHLTNYGYTF. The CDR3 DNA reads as TGTGCCAGCAGTTTATTCGGTCACCTAACTAACTATGGCTACACCTTC.

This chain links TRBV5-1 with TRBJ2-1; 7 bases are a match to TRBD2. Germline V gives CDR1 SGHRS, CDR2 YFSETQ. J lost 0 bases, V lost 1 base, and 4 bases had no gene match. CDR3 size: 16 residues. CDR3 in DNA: TGCGCCAGCAGCTTGAGCGGCGGGAGCTCCTACAATGAGCAGTTCTTC. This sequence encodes CASSLSGGSSYNEQFF.

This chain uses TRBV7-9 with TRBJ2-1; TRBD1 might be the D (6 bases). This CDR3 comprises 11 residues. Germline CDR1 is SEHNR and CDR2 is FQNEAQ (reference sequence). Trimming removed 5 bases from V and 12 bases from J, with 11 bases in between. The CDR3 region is CASSPDRRQFF. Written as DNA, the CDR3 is TGTGCCAGCAGCCCCGACAGGAGGCAGTTCTTC.

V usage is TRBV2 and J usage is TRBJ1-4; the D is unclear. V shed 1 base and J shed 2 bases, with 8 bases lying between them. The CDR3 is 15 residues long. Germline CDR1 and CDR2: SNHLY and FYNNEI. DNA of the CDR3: TGTGCCAGCAGTGAAGGGCCGGCGACTAATGAAAAACTGTTTTTT. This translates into CASSEGPATNEKLFF.

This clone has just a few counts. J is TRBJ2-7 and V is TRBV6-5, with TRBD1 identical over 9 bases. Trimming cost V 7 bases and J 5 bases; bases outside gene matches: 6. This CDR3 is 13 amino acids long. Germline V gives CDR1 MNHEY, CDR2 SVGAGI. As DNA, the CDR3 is TGTGCCAGCAAAGGGACAGGGTACCACGAGCAGTACTTC. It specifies CASKGTGYHEQYF.

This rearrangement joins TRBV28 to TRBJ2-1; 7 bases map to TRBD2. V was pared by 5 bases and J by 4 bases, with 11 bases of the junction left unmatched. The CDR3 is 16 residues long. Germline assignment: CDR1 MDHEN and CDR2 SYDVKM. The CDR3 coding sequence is TGTGCCAGCAGTCCACACCCTAGCGGAAGTTACAATGAGCAGTTCTTC. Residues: CASSPHPSGSYNEQFF.

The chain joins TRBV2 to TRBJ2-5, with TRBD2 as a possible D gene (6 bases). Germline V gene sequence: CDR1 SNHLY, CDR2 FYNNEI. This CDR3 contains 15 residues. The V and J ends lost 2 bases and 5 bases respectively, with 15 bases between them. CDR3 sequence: CASSERAGLGETQYF. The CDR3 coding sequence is TGTGCCAGCAGTGAACGGGCGGGATTGGGTGAGACCCAGTACTTC.

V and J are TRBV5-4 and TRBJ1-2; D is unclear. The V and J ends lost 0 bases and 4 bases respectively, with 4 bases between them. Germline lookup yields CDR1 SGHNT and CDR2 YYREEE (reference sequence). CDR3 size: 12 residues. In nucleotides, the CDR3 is TGTGCCAGCAGCTTGGACAGCTATGGCTACACCTTC. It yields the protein CASSLDSYGYTF. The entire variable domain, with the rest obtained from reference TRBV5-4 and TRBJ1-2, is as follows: ETGVTQSPTHLIKTRGQQVTLRCSSQSGHNTVSWYQQALGQGPQFIFQYYREEENGRGNFPPRFSGLQFPNYSSELNVNALELDDSALYLCASSLDSYGYTFGSGTRLTVV.